The rows below give T cell receptor beta chains drawn from one sample of a study of blood T cells in healthy people across ages. TCRdb re-analysed the 5' RACE reads in MiXCR, keeping a single row per CDR3 protein. The sample yields 700,000 to 1,000,000 distinct CDR3 sequences, under 55% seen once. The sequencing sample was made of blood. The receptors originated from a man aged 55 to 70 in good health. The conserved cysteine and the conserved F or W are not part of the CDR3 here.

>TRBV5-1|TRBJ1-2
ASSLSPGNYGYT
>TRBV29-1|TRBJ2-1
SFGRGYNEQF
>TRBV7-2|TRBJ1-4
ASSLSIRGATNEKLF
>TRBV7-2|TRBJ2-1
ASSLVGTSGDEQF
>TRBV7-2|TRBJ2-3
ASSLRPTPGTDTQY
>TRBV6-2/TRBV6-3|TRBJ1-2
ASTETGDYGYT
>TRBV30|TRBJ2-3
AWSGTGRGDTQY
>TRBV20-1|TRBJ2-1
SARDPALSPNEQF
>TRBV20-1|TRBJ2-7
SETRQGAYEQY
>TRBV3-1|TRBJ1-6
ASRETGNSPLH
>TRBV3-1|TRBJ2-3
ASSHDGHTQY
>TRBV7-2|TRBJ2-1
ASSLDSGTGSNEQF
>TRBV7-8|TRBJ2-5
ASSLAGPAQETQY
>TRBV12-3/TRBV12-4|TRBJ2-1
ASSLGEGAYNEQF
>TRBV6-2/TRBV6-3|-
ASSSPDGVSYNEQY
>TRBV5-6|TRBJ2-1
ASSFTAGGHNEQF
>TRBV5-1|TRBJ2-1
ASRYGTGDEQF
>TRBV5-1|TRBJ1-2
TSRARGADYGYT
>TRBV7-2|TRBJ2-7
ASSLGQGVTYEQY
>TRBV24-1|TRBJ2-3
ATSEVSGDFTDTQY
>TRBV28|TRBJ2-1
ASRGLVANEQF
>TRBV5-1|TRBJ2-1
ASSPDSELYNEQF
>TRBV3-1|TRBJ1-1
VSSQDTPGISNAEAF
>TRBV10-3|TRBJ2-5
AISEKDRGQETQY
>TRBV14|TRBJ1-6
ASSQAGDSPLH
>TRBV3-1|TRBJ1-5
ASSLAGAGQPQH
>TRBV7-2|TRBJ2-3
ASSPSSGGVDTQY
>TRBV6-1|TRBJ2-7
ASSEAGLYEQY
>TRBV11-2|TRBJ2-1
ASSLEGGGNEQF
>TRBV5-5|TRBJ2-1
VSSPTGASYNEQF
>TRBV20-1|TRBJ1-5
SARDRDFNQPQH
>TRBV6-2/TRBV6-3|TRBJ2-7
ASSLGEVEEQY
>TRBV20-1|TRBJ2-2
RARGLRTGELF
>TRBV5-1|TRBJ1-1
ASSFQAPENTEAF
>TRBV20-1|TRBJ1-2
RPTRGPGYGYT
>TRBV6-6|TRBJ2-1
ASSYSSFNEQF
>TRBV28|TRBJ2-1
ASSGQGGGKFGDEQF